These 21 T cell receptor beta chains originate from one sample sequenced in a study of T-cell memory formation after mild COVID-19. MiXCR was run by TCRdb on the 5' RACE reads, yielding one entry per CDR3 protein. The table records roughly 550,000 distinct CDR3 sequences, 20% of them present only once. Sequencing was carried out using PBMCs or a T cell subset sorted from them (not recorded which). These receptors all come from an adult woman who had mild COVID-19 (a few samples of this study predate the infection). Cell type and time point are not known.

DNA for the CDR3: TGTGCCAGCAGCCAAGACGGATCGTGGACTGAAGCTTTCTTT. Translated: CASSQDGSWTEAFF. The chain employs TRBV3-1 and TRBJ1-1; D remains ambiguous. This CDR3 comprises 14 residues. Trimming removed 0 bases from V and 5 bases from J, with 10 bases in between. The germline V gene encodes CDR1 LGHDT and CDR2 YNNKEL (reference sequence).

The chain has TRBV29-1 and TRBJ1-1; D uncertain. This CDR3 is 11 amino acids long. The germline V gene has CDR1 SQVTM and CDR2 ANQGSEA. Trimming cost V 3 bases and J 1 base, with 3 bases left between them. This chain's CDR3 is CSVERNTEAFF. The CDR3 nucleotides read TGCAGCGTTGAGAGGAACACTGAAGCTTTCTTT.

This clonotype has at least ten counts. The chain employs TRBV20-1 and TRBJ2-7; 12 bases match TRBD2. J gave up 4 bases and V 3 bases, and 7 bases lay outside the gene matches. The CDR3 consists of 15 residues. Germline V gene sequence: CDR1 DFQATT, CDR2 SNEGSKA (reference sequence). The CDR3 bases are TGCAGTGCTAGGGATCTAGCGGGAGGGCTTTACGAGCAGTACTTC. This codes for CSARDLAGGLYEQYF.

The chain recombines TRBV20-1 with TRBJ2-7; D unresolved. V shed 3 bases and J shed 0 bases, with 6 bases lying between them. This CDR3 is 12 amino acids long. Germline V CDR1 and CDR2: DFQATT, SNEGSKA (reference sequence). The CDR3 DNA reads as TGCAGTGCTAGGATAAGCTCCTACGAGCAGTACTTC. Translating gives CSARISSYEQYF.

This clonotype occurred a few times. CDR3 in DNA: TGTGCCAGCAGCTTGTCCCGGACAGGGGCTCAGGAGCAGTACTTC. Its translation is CASSLSRTGAQEQYF. The V call is TRBV7-9, the J call TRBJ2-7, with 9 bases that match TRBD1. The CDR3 contains 15 residues. V was clipped by 3 bases and J by 7 bases; unmatched bases: 10. Germline values: CDR1 SEHNR, CDR2 FQNEAQ (reference sequence).

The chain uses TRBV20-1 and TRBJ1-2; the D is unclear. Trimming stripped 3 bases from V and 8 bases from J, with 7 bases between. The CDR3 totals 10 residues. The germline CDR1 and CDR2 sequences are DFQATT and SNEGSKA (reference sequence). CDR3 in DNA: TGCAGTGCTAGTTCTTGGGGCTACACCTTC. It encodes CSASSWGYTF.

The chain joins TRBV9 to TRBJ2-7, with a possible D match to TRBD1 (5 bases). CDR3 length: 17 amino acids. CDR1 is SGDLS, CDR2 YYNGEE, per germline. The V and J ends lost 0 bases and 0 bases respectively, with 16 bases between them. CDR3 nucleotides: TGTGCCAGCAGCGTAGCTCCCAGGGCCCAGGGCTCCTACGAGCAGTACTTC. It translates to CASSVAPRAQGSYEQYF.

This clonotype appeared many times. The CDR3 DNA follows: TGCAGTGCTAGCCCCGCCGGTCAAGGGACAGATACGCAGTATTTT. Translation: CSASPAGQGTDTQYF. The chain recombines TRBV20-1 with TRBJ2-3; D remains ambiguous. The V gene lost 3 bases and the J gene lost 3 bases, with 16 bases spanning the gap. This CDR3 spans 15 amino acids. From germline, CDR1 is DFQATT and CDR2 SNEGSKA (reference sequence).

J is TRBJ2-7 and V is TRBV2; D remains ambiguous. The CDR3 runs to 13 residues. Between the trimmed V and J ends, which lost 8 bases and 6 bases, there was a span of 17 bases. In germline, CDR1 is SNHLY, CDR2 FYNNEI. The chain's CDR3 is CASSPSEVLEQYF. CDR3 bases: TGTGCCAGCTCCCCCTCCGAGGTTCTCGAGCAGTACTTC. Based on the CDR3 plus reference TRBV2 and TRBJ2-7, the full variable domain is EPEVTQTPSHQVTQMGQEVILRCVPISNHLYFYWYRQILGQKVEFLVSFYNNEISEKSEIFDDQFSVERPDGSNFTLKIRSTKLEDSAMYFCASSPSEVLEQYFGPGTRLTVT.

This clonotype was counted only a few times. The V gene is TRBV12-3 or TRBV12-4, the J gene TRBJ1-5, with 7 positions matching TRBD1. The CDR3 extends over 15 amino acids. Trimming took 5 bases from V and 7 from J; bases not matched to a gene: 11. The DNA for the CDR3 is TGTGCCAGCAGTCCAAACAGGGGAAAGGGCCAGCCCCAGCATTTT. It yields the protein CASSPNRGKGQPQHF.

DNA of the CDR3: TGTGCCACCAGTGGTTGGCTAGCGGGAGGAACCGGGGAGCTGTTTTTT. This codes for CATSGWLAGGTGELFF. The chain recombines TRBV24-1 with TRBJ2-2, with TRBD2 matching over 11 bases. The V and J ends lost 5 bases and 5 bases, in that order; junction bases with no gene match: 6. CDR1 and CDR2 from the germline V gene are KGHDR and SFDVKD. The CDR3 sequence is 16 residues long.

The CDR3 loop reads CASSYRTSGSTDTQYF. CDR3 bases: TGTGCCAGCAGTTATCGGACTAGCGGTAGCACAGATACGCAGTATTTT. The V gene is TRBV9, the J gene TRBJ2-3, with TRBD2 matching 10 bases. The V gene's germline CDR1 is SGDLS and CDR2 YYNGEE. The CDR3 is 16 amino acids. With V trimmed by 5 bases and J by 0 bases, 6 bases remained unmatched.

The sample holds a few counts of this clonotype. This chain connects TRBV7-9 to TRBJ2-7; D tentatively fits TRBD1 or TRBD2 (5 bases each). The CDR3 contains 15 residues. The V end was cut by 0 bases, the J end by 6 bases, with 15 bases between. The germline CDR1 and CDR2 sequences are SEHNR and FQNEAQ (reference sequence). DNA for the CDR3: TGTGCCAGCAGCTTAGCTATGGGACCTCAGGGCGAGCAGTACTTC. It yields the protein CASSLAMGPQGEQYF.

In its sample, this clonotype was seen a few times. The CDR3: CSAREDGPGDTQYF. CDR3 DNA sequence: TGCAGTGCTAGGGAGGACGGTCCTGGAGATACGCAGTATTTT. The V call is TRBV20-1, the J call TRBJ2-3; a weak D match, TRBD2 (5 bases). The CDR3 runs to 14 residues. The germline V gene encodes CDR1 DFQATT and CDR2 SNEGSKA (reference sequence). Between the trimmed V and J ends, which lost 3 bases and 5 bases, there was a span of 15 bases.

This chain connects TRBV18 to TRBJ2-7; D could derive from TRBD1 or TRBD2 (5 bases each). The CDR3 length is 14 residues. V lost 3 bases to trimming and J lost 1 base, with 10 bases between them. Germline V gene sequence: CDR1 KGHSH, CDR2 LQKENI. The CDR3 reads CASSPPGPSYEQYF. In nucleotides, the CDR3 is TGTGCCAGCTCACCGCCGGGGCCTTCCTACGAGCAGTACTTC.

For the CDR3, the DNA is TGTGCCAGCAGCTACAACAGGGCGGACACTGAAGCTTTCTTT. This encodes CASSYNRADTEAFF. The chain recombines TRBV6-6 with TRBJ1-1; a weak D match, TRBD1 (6 bases). This CDR3 region has 14 residues. V was shortened by 6 bases and J by 3 bases, with 14 bases between the two germline ends. Germline loops: CDR1 MNHNY, CDR2 SVGAGI (reference sequence).

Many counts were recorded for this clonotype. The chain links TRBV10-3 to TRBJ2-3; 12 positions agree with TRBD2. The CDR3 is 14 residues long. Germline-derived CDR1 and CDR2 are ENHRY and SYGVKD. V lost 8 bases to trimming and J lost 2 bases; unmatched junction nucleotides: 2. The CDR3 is CAIGLAGHTDTQYF. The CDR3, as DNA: TGTGCCATCGGACTAGCGGGGCACACAGATACGCAGTATTTT.

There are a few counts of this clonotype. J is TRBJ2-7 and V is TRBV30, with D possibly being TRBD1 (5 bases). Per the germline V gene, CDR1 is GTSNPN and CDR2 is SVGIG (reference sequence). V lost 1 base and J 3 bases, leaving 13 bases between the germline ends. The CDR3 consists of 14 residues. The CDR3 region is CAWSGRALNYEQYF. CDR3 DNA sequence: TGTGCCTGGAGTGGCAGGGCCCTCAACTACGAGCAGTACTTC.

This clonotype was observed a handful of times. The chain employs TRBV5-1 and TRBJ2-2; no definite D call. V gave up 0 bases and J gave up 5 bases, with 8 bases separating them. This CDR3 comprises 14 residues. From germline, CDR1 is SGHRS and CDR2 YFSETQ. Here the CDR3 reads CASSLDPQTGELFF. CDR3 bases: TGCGCCAGCAGCTTGGACCCACAGACCGGGGAGCTGTTTTTT.

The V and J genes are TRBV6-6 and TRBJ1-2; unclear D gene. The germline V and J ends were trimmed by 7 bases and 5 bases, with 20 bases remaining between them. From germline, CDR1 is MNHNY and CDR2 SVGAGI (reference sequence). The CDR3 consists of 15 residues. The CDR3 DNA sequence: TGTGCCAGCAACTCTCTCCTCGGGGTAGAGTATGGCTACACCTTC. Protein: CASNSLLGVEYGYTF.

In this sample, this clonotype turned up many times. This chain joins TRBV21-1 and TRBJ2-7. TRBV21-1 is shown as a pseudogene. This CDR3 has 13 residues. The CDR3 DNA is TGTGCCAGCACGCAAAGGTCGAGATACGAGCAGTACTTC. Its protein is CASTQRSRYEQYF.